These T cell receptor beta chains were read from a single sample in a study of neurological immune-mediated disorders. TCRdb re-called the 5' RACE reads with MiXCR, one entry per CDR3 protein. The sample holds 66,000 or so distinct CDR3 sequences; around 3.1% are singletons and the top ten take 3.7%. Specimen: PBMCs. The receptor source for this set is a man aged 35 to 55 with multiple sclerosis. Both conserved end residues are part of each CDR3. Each record gives: D gene, clone size, V gene, J gene, CDR3 protein, CDR3 DNA. A D gene is named only where the DNA matches it firmly. Some rows have no size entry. The others give once, few or many, or a class for an expanded clone.

>NA|many|TRBV6-5|TRBJ2-2
CASSYSGVTGELFF
TGTGCCAGCAGTTATTCAGGGGTCACCGGGGAGCTGTTTTTT
>NA|many|TRBV9|TRBJ1-1
CASSVGVVGTPNTEAFF
TGTGCCAGCAGCGTAGGAGTAGTGGGCACCCCGAACACTGAAGCTTTCTTT
>TRBD1|NA|TRBV7-6|TRBJ2-7
CASSSTGQGFELYF
TGTGCCAGCAGCTCAACGGGACAGGGGTTCGAGTTGTACTTC
>NA|many|TRBV10-3|TRBJ2-3
CATLSGSDTQYF
TGTGCCACCCTGTCGGGGTCAGATACGCAGTATTTT
>TRBD1|many|TRBV6-6|TRBJ1-2
CASTRGGINGYTF
TGTGCCAGCACCAGGGGGGGTATAAATGGCTACACCTTC
>NA|NA|TRBV19|TRBJ2-2
CASSINSRNTGELFF
TGTGCCAGTAGTATAAACTCCAGGAACACCGGGGAGCTGTTTTTT
>NA|many|TRBV5-1|TRBJ2-7
CASSSTEGSYEQYF
TGCGCCAGCAGCTCAACAGAGGGTTCCTACGAGCAGTACTTC
>NA|many|TRBV18|TRBJ1-4
CASSPSNEKLFF
TGTGCCAGCTCACCTTCTAATGAAAAACTGTTTTTT
>NA|many|TRBV28|TRBJ2-1
CASSPQRPGGNEQFF
TGTGCCAGCAGTCCGCAGCGCCCTGGGGGCAATGAGCAGTTCTTC
>NA|many|TRBV5-1|TRBJ1-3
CASSLAGYGNTIYF
TGCGCCAGCAGCTTGGCAGGGTATGGAAACACCATATATTTT
>NA|many|TRBV20-1|TRBJ1-1
CSASNLQAFF
TGCAGTGCTAGTAATCTCCAAGCTTTCTTT
>NA|many|TRBV29-1|TRBJ1-2
CSVPALSDGDGYTF
TGCAGCGTTCCGGCTCTATCGGACGGGGATGGCTACACCTTC
>NA|many|TRBV2|TRBJ2-3
CASSEVKGDTQYF
TGTGCCAGCAGTGAAGTTAAAGGAGATACGCAGTATTTT
>TRBD1|many|TRBV12-3/TRBV12-4|TRBJ1-2
CASSLDRTGGSYGYTF
TGTGCCAGCAGTTTGGATAGGACAGGGGGTAGCTATGGCTACACCTTC
>TRBD1|many|TRBV6-5|TRBJ2-7
CASTERGGSYEQYF
TGTGCCAGCACCGAGAGAGGGGGCAGCTACGAGCAGTACTTC
>NA|NA|TRBV10-1|TRBJ2-5
CASSELRVPETQYF
TGCGCCAGCAGTGAATTGAGGGTACCGGAGACCCAGTACTTC
>TRBD1|many|TRBV7-2|TRBJ2-1
CASSQDRGRENEQFF
TGTGCCAGCAGCCAAGACAGGGGGCGCGAAAATGAGCAGTTCTTC
>NA|many|TRBV4-1|TRBJ1-5
CASSQDQGPEQPQHF
TGCGCCAGCAGCCAAGATCAGGGACCGGAGCAGCCCCAGCATTTT
>TRBD2|many|TRBV20-1|TRBJ2-5
CSARGGGAIETQYF
TGCAGTGCTAGGGGCGGGGGGGCCATAGAGACCCAGTACTTC
>NA|many|TRBV7-2|TRBJ2-1
CASSLERALLNEQFF
TGTGCCAGCAGCTTGGAAAGGGCCCTGCTGAATGAGCAGTTCTTC
>TRBD1|many|TRBV20-1|TRBJ1-4
CSARAPGQGNEKLFF
TGCAGTGCTAGAGCGCCGGGACAGGGGAATGAAAAACTGTTTTTT
>NA|NA|TRBV5-1|TRBJ1-1
CASSLKPGGNTEAFF
TGCGCCAGCAGCTTGAAACCCGGGGGCAACACTGAAGCTTTCTTT
>TRBD2|many|TRBV5-1|TRBJ2-5
CASSDGLAHQETQYF
TGCGCCAGCAGCGATGGACTAGCCCACCAAGAGACCCAGTACTTC
>NA|many|TRBV2|TRBJ1-1
CASSEVRGNTEAFF
TGTGCCAGCAGTGAAGTGAGGGGTAACACTGAAGCTTTCTTT
>NA|many|TRBV7-9|TRBJ2-1
CASSLRSDEQFF
TGTGCCAGCAGCCTTCGAAGCGATGAGCAGTTCTTC
>NA|many|TRBV6-5|TRBJ1-2
CASSYSIFSEGYTF
TGTGCCAGCAGTTACTCGATATTCTCGGAAGGCTACACCTTC
>TRBD2|many|TRBV7-3|TRBJ2-1
CASSPLTSGRGNEQFF
TGTGCCAGCAGCCCCTTGACTAGCGGGAGAGGGAATGAGCAGTTCTTC